The entry that follows covers one TCR beta chain sequence. CDR3 length: 13 residues. Between the trimmed V and J ends, which lost 5 bases and 4 bases, there was a span of 12 bases. In germline, CDR1 is WSHSY, CDR2 SAAADI. These data are taken from a study of Tregs in tolerant kidney transplant recipients. The method was immunoSEQ multiplex PCR; TCRdb's version includes in-frame clones alone and lacks a portion of them. The sample lists 110,000 or so clones, around nine tenths occurring once. CD4+CD25+CD127- Tregs, CD4+CD25- non-Tregs, CD4 and CD8 cells were sorted. Sequencing was done on a sample of CD4+ T cells from blood. The chain carries TRBV10-2 and TRBJ2-7; no clear D gene. The TCR sequence derives from a human donor in good health. The CDR3 bases are TGCGCCAGCAGTTTACGAGTAGGGTACGAGCAGTACTTC. Protein sequence: CASSLRVGYEQYF.